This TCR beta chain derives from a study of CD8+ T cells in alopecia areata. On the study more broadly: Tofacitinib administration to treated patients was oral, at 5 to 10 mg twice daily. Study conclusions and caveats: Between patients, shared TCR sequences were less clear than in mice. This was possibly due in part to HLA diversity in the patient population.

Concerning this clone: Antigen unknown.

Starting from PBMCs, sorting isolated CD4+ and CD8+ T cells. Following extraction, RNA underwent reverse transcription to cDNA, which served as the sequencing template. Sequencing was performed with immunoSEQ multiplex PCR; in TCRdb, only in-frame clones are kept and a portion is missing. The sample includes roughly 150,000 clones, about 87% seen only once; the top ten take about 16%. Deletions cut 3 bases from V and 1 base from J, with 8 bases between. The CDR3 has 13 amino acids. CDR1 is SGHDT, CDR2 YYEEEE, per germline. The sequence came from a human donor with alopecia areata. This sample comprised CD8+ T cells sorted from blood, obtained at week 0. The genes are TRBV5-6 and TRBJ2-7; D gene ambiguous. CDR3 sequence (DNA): TGTGCCAGCAGCTCCTTTTCGTCCTACGAGCAGTACTTC. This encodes CASSSFSSYEQYF.